The entry below describes one T cell receptor beta chain. Its antigen remains unidentified. Germline trimming cut 4 bases from V and 7 bases from J; bases unmatched to any gene: 7. CDR1 and CDR2 (germline): SGHDT, YYEEEE. This CDR3 is 14 amino acids long. PCR was performed using 60 Vbeta and 13 Jbeta primers. Profiled with immunoSEQ multiplex PCR; TCRdb holds only in-frame clones, not every one. The sample lists 150,000 or so clones, about 80% occurring once. These data originate in a study of cytomegalovirus exposure and HLA in healthy donors. Study details: Early released data had tens of millions of unique TCRs, all coming from HLA-typed donors.

Overall study results and limits: In vitro work confirmed that a few CMV-associated chains recognize CMV antigens. In a later analysis, specific HLA alleles were associated with approximately 17,000 TCR beta sequences at a 0.05 false discovery rate. The study flagged some 180 TCR beta chains as cytomegalovirus-associated.

This sequence was found in a man aged 30 to 39 in good health and CMV-seropositive. This sequence joins TRBV5-6 and TRBJ1-5; 8 nucleotides agree with TRBD1. Sequences were obtained from PBMCs. The CDR3 coding sequence is TGTGCCAGCAGCCTAGGGACAGGCGGGCAGCCCCAGCATTTT. This translates into CASSLGTGGQPQHF.